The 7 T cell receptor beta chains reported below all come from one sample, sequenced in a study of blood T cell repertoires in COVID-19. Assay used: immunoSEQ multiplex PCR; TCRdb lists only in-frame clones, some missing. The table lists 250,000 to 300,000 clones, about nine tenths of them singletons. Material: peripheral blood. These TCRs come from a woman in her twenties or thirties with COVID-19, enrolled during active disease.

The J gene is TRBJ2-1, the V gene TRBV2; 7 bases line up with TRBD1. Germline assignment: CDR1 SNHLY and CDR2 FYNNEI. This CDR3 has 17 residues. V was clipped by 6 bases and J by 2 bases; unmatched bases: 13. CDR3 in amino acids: CASSRDRDPRAYNEQFF. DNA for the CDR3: TGTGCCAGCAGCCGGGACAGAGACCCTCGCGCCTACAATGAGCAGTTCTTC.

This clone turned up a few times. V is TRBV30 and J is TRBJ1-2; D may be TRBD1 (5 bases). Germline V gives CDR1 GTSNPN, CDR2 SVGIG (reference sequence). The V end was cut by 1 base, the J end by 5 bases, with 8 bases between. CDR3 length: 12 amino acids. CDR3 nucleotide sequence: TGTGCCTGGAGTGGGGGGGAGTATGGCTACACCTTC. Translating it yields CAWSGGEYGYTF.

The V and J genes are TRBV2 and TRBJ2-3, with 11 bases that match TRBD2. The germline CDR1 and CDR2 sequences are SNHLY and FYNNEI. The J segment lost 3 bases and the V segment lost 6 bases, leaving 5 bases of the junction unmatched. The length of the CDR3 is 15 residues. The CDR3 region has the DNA TGTGCCAGCAGCCGACTAGCGGGAAGGACAGATACGCAGTATTTT. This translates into CASSRLAGRTDTQYF.

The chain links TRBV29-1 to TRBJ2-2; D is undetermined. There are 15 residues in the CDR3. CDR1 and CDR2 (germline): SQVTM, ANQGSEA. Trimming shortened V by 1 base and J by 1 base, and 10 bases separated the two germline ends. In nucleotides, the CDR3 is TGCAGCGTTGAAGCGTTTGGAGAGAACACCGGGGAGCTGTTTTTT. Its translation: CSVEAFGENTGELFF.

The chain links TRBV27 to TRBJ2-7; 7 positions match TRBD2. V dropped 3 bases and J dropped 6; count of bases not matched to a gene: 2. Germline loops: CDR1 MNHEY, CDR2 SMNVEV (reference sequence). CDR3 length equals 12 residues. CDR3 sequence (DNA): TGTGCCAGCAGTTTGGGAGGGACCGAGCAGTACTTC. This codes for CASSLGGTEQYF.

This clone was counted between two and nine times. The chain's CDR3 is CASRGTGYEQYF. The DNA for the CDR3 is TGCGCCAGCAGGGGGACAGGTTACGAGCAGTACTTC. This chain uses TRBV10-2 with TRBJ2-7; TRBD1 aligns across 8 bases. V gave up 6 bases and J gave up 4 bases; unmatched junction bases: 2. The germline V gene has CDR1 WSHSY and CDR2 SAAADI. The length of the CDR3 is 12 residues.

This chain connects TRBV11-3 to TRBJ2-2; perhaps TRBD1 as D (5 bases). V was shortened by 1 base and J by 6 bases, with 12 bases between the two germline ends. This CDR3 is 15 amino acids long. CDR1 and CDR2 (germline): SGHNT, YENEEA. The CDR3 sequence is CASSLGGPAAGELFF. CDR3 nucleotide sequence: TGTGCCAGCAGCTTAGGGGGCCCCGCAGCCGGGGAGCTGTTTTTT.